Each of the 5 T cell receptor beta chains below was sequenced from the same sample in a study of kidney transplant recipient with SARS-CoV-2 infection. TCRdb processed the reads anew with MiXCR; each CDR3 protein has one entry. Here the sample spans about 240,000 distinct CDR3 sequences, roughly 26% being singletons. Sequenced here: a blood sample, sampled at baseline and around day 110 from a kidney transplant recipient. The origin of the receptors is a young adult male patient who had COVID-19 and was a kidney transplant recipient. Some of the T cells may derive from the graft donor.

This clonotype occurred once. A much bigger clone sits one base away, suggesting this may be a read error. The CDR3 end shows no conserved phenylalanine or tryptophan, and so a read error is likely. The CDR3 nucleotides read TGCGCCAGCAGCCAAGTGGCAGCGAACACTGAAGCTTTCTCT. Translating it yields CASSQVAANTEAFS. The gene calls are TRBV4-1 and TRBJ1-1; no clear D gene. The CDR3 is made up of 14 amino acids. The V and J ends lost 1 base and 1 base respectively, with 7 bases between them. The V gene's germline CDR1 is MGHRA and CDR2 YSYEKL.

The chain carries TRBV6-5 and TRBJ2-1; 12 nucleotides align to TRBD2. V dropped 4 bases and J dropped 6; count of bases not matched to a gene: 4. This CDR3 comprises 15 residues. Germline V CDR1 and CDR2: MNHEY, SVGAGI. CDR3 loop: CASSLLAGGFNEQFF. The DNA of the CDR3 is TGTGCCAGCAGTTTACTAGCGGGAGGATTCAATGAGCAGTTCTTC.

This clonotype was observed at least ten times. V gene TRBV7-2 combines with J gene TRBJ1-2; weak D call: TRBD1 (5 bases). Trimming took 1 base from V and 2 from J, leaving 17 bases between them. The CDR3 extends over 17 amino acids. Germline assignment: CDR1 SGHTA and CDR2 FQGNSA. The chain's CDR3 is CASSLEGRARGNYGYTF. The CDR3 DNA is TGTGCCAGCAGCTTAGAAGGCAGGGCCCGGGGAAACTATGGCTACACCTTC.

This clonotype was detected many times. The chain links TRBV5-1 to TRBJ2-2; 11 positions match TRBD1. CDR1 and CDR2 (germline): SGHRS, YFSETQ. This CDR3 contains 15 residues. With 5 bases clipped from V and 6 bases from J, the junction kept 6 bases outside the gene matches. The CDR3 here is CASSSGTGGSGELFF. CDR3 DNA: TGCGCCAGCAGTTCCGGGACAGGGGGTTCCGGGGAGCTGTTTTTT.

This clonotype was detected many times. This chain uses TRBV2 with TRBJ1-5; TRBD1 might be the D (5 bases). With 2 bases removed from V and 1 base from J, the gap between germline ends came to 12 bases. Looked up from germline, CDR1 is SNHLY and CDR2 is FYNNEI. The CDR3 consists of 16 residues. CDR3 coding DNA: TGTGCCAGCAGTGAACGAGGGGTCTGGAGCAATCAGCCCCAGCATTTT. The encoded protein is CASSERGVWSNQPQHF.